Below are 10 T cell receptor beta chains sequenced from a single sample in a study of blood T cell repertoires in COVID-19. Repertoires were generated with immunoSEQ multiplex PCR, while TCRdb's copy carries only in-frame clones and drops some. This sample carries fewer than 350,000 clones, 70% to 90% of them seen once, and the ten largest clones take around 8%. The sample consisted of peripheral blood. These receptors were collected from a woman in her forties or fifties who had recovered from COVID-19.

V is TRBV28 and J is TRBJ2-2, with 9 bases matching TRBD1. The CDR3 is 12 amino acids. The V gene's germline CDR1 is MDHEN and CDR2 SYDVKM. The CDR3 DNA sequence: TGTGCGGGACAGGGTAACACCGGGGAGCTGTTTTTT. It translates to CAGQGNTGELFF.

V and J are TRBV15 and TRBJ1-5, with no clear D. The V and J ends lost 4 bases and 8 bases respectively, with 18 bases between them. Germline CDR1 reads LNHNV; CDR2 reads YYDKDF (reference sequence). This CDR3 is built from 15 residues. The CDR3 spells CATSKRALGLEPQHF. CDR3 nucleotides: TGTGCCACCAGCAAGAGGGCCCTTGGCCTCGAGCCCCAGCATTTT.

The chain joins TRBV10-3 to TRBJ2-7; a weak D match, TRBD1 (6 bases). The CDR3 runs to 15 residues. CDR1 is ENHRY, CDR2 SYGVKD, per germline. V shed 3 bases and J shed 3 bases, with 15 bases lying between them. This CDR3 is CAISDFIQGIYEQYF. The CDR3 nucleotides read TGTGCCATCAGTGATTTTATCCAGGGGATCTACGAGCAGTACTTC.

The rearrangement links TRBV14 to TRBJ2-3, with TRBD2 as a possible D gene (6 bases). This CDR3 is 15 amino acids long. V was clipped by 1 base and J by 8 bases, with 16 bases between them. The germline gives CDR1 SGHDN, CDR2 FVKESK. The CDR3 loop is CASSQVGGRHATQYF. The CDR3 nucleotides read TGTGCCAGCAGCCAAGTAGGAGGGAGGCACGCTACGCAGTATTTT. Complete variable domain (other parts from reference TRBV14 and TRBJ2-3): EAGVTQFPSHSVIEKGQTVTLRCDPISGHDNLYWYRRVMGKEIKFLLHFVKESKQDESGMPNNRFLAERTGGTYSTLKVQPAELEDSGVYFCASSQVGGRHATQYFGPGTRLTVL.

This chain connects TRBV10-3 to TRBJ1-3; a possible D gene is TRBD1 (6 bases). The CDR3 runs to 14 residues. Germline V lookup: CDR1 ENHRY, CDR2 SYGVKD. V lost 7 bases and J 1 base, leaving 11 bases between the germline ends. This CDR3 is CAINRDISGNTIYF. The CDR3 DNA is TGTGCCATCAACAGGGATATATCTGGAAACACCATATATTTT.

The chain combines TRBV3-1 (or the pseudogene TRBV3-2) with TRBJ2-1, with 11 bases lining up with TRBD2. The CDR3 has 15 residues. The V gene's germline CDR1 is LGHDT and CDR2 YNNKEL (reference sequence). V lost 5 bases and J lost 5; bases outside the gene matches: 5. CDR3 loop: CASSLLAGGHNEQFF. The CDR3 DNA follows: TGTGCCAGCAGCTTGCTAGCGGGGGGCCACAATGAGCAGTTCTTC.

This clone has more than one count but fewer than ten. This chain uses TRBV7-2 with TRBJ1-1; D is unresolved. CDR3 length: 13 amino acids. From germline, CDR1 is SGHTA and CDR2 FQGNSA. V gave up 3 bases and J gave up 3 bases, with 8 bases separating them. The CDR3 nucleotides read TGTGCCAGCAGCTTTGACAAGGACACTGAAGCTTTCTTT. Protein sequence: CASSFDKDTEAFF. Full variable domain (rest looked up from reference TRBV7-2 and TRBJ1-1): GAGVSQSPSNKVTEKGKDVELRCDPISGHTALYWYRQSLGQGLEFLIYFQGNSAPDKSGLPSDRFSAERTGGSVSTLTIQRTQQEDSAVYLCASSFDKDTEAFFGQGTRLTVV.

This chain links TRBV30 with TRBJ2-7; possible D gene TRBD2, 6 bases. The CDR3 contains 14 residues. V lost 0 bases and J lost 10, with 19 bases in between. Germline V gene sequence: CDR1 GTSNPN, CDR2 SVGIG (reference sequence). The CDR3 loop is CAWSVMRDDVKQYF. Here the CDR3 DNA reads TGTGCCTGGAGTGTAATGCGGGACGATGTTAAACAGTACTTC.

This clone was counted once. This chain uses TRBV24-1 with TRBJ2-3; 7 bases align to TRBD1. The V segment lost 3 bases and the J segment 3 bases; nucleotides outside the gene matches: 8. Germline V gives CDR1 KGHDR, CDR2 SFDVKD. The CDR3 is 16 amino acids. The CDR3 spells CATSDLTGSGTDTQYF. CDR3 in DNA: TGTGCCACCAGTGATCTGACAGGGAGTGGGACAGATACGCAGTATTTT.

The chain recombines TRBV18 with TRBJ2-5; maybe TRBD1 (6 bases). V was cut by 5 bases and J by 2 bases, with 9 bases left in between. The CDR3 consists of 13 residues. Germline V gene sequence: CDR1 KGHSH, CDR2 LQKENI. The CDR3 reads CASSLDRQETQYF. CDR3 DNA: TGTGCCAGCTCATTGGACAGACAAGAGACCCAGTACTTC.